The T cell receptor (beta chain) under discussion was sequenced for a study of T cells after yellow fever vaccination. MiXCR, applied by TCRdb to the 5' RACE reads, yields one record per CDR3 protein. The data hold some 560,000 distinct CDR3 sequences, with about a sixth observed a single time. The V end lost 6 bases, the J end lost 1 base, and 10 bases lay between the germline ends. Germline V gene sequence: CDR1 SGHRS, CDR2 YFSETQ. The CDR3 length is 13 residues. This clonotype has a handful of counts. This chain links TRBV5-1 with TRBJ1-1, with D uncertain. This material consisted of PBMCs, taken about 5 days after the first yellow fever vaccination. The TCR comes from a man aged 18 to 35 who received the YFV17D yellow fever vaccine. CDR3 sequence (DNA): TGCGCCAGCACCTCTGGCGCGAACACTGAAGCTTTCTTT. The encoded protein is CASTSGANTEAFF.